This T cell receptor beta chain is drawn from a study of blood T cell repertoires in COVID-19. TCRdb's table, derived via immunoSEQ multiplex PCR, lists solely in-frame clones and lacks some. The table lists about 370,000 clones, more than 70% of them singletons. The CDR3 is 13 residues long. The V and J ends lost 10 bases and 5 bases, in that order; junction bases with no gene match: 9. The chain employs TRBV12-3 or TRBV12-4 and TRBJ2-3; 7 bases match TRBD2. The sample taken for sequencing was peripheral blood. The TCR was taken from a young woman with COVID-19, enrolled during active disease. CDR3 amino acids: CATGGSGEDTQYF. As DNA, the CDR3 is TGTGCCACCGGCGGGAGCGGGGAAGATACGCAGTATTTT.